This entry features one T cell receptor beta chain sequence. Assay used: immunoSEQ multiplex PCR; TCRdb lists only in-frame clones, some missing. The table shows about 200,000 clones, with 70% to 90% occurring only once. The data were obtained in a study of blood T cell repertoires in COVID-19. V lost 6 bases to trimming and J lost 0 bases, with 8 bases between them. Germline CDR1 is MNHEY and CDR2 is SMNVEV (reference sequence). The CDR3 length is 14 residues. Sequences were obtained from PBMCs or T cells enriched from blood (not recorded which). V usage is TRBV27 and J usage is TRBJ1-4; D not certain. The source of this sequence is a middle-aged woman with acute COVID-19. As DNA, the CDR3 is TGTGCCAGCAGCCCTCTCGCAACTAATGAAAAACTGTTTTTT. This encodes CASSPLATNEKLFF.